These 6 T cell receptor beta chains share one sample of origin, sequenced in a study of blood T cell repertoires in COVID-19. The method was immunoSEQ multiplex PCR; TCRdb's version includes in-frame clones alone and lacks a portion of them. This table has tens of thousands of clones, approximately 80% appearing once. The sequencing input was peripheral blood. The receptors originated from a man aged 45-60 years with COVID-19, enrolled during active disease.

This chain connects TRBV7-3 to TRBJ2-2; possibly TRBD2 for D (7 bases). This CDR3 has 16 amino acids. Trimming removed 5 bases at V and 7 bases at J, with 20 bases between. The germline CDR1 and CDR2 sequences are SGHTA and FQGTGA. In nucleotides, the CDR3 is TGTGCCAGCAGCCCCACAATGGGGGGGGCGGGCGGGGAGCTGTTTTTT. The encoded protein is CASSPTMGGAGGELFF.

This chain uses TRBV5-1 with TRBJ2-3, with D possibly being TRBD1 (6 bases). This CDR3 is 13 amino acids long. CDR1 and CDR2 from the germline V gene are SGHRS and YFSETQ. Trimming took 2 bases from V and 5 from J, leaving 9 bases between them. This CDR3 is CASSLQGKDTQYF. DNA of the CDR3: TGCGCCAGCAGCTTACAGGGAAAAGATACGCAGTATTTT.

This clone showed up just a few times. V gene TRBV5-6 combines with J gene TRBJ2-1, with unresolved D. Trimming removed 0 bases from V and 3 bases from J, with 4 bases in between. The CDR3 sequence is 13 residues long. Germline CDR1 reads SGHDT; CDR2 reads YYEEEE. In nucleotides, the CDR3 is TGTGCCAGCAGCTTGGATTACTACAATGAGCAGTTCTTC. Protein: CASSLDYYNEQFF. Looking up the rest from reference TRBV5-6 and TRBJ2-1 gives the full variable domain: DAGVTQSPTHLIKTRGQQVTLRCSPKSGHDTVSWYQQALGQGPQFIFQYYEEEERQRGNFPDRFSGHQFPNYSSELNVNALLLGDSALYLCASSLDYYNEQFFGPGTRLTVL.

This rearrangement joins TRBV4-3 to TRBJ1-2; 7 bases are shared with TRBD1. This CDR3 region has 13 residues. J lost 6 bases, V lost 4 bases, and 5 bases had no gene match. CDR1 and CDR2 (germline): LGHNA, YSLEER. For the CDR3, the DNA is TGCGCCAGCAGCCCCAAAGGGGGCCATGGCTACACCTTC. It codes for CASSPKGGHGYTF.

The chain carries TRBV2 and TRBJ2-4; TRBD1 matches at 8 bases. CDR3 length: 13 residues. The germline V gene encodes CDR1 SNHLY and CDR2 FYNNEI. V shed 0 bases, J shed 12 bases, and the junction held 4 bases outside the gene matches. CDR3 protein: CASSEADRATQYF. CDR3 sequence (DNA): TGTGCCAGCAGTGAAGCGGACAGGGCGACTCAGTACTTC.

The rearrangement links TRBV4-1 to TRBJ1-6; TRBD1 might be the D (5 bases). Between the trimmed V and J ends, which lost 2 bases and 7 bases, there was a span of 15 bases. The CDR3 contains 16 residues. In germline, CDR1 is MGHRA, CDR2 YSYEKL. In DNA, the CDR3 is TGCGCCAGCAGCCAAAGTCAGGTCCGGGGGAATTCACCCCTCCACTTT. It is translated as CASSQSQVRGNSPLHF.